This T cell receptor beta chain was recovered during a study of shared clonotypes between healthy human individuals. Germline V CDR1 and CDR2: SGHVS, FQNEAQ. Trimming cost V 3 bases and J 3 bases; bases outside gene matches: 3. The CDR3 sequence is 15 residues long. The authors distributed each subset's genomic DNA evenly over several immunoSEQ plates. Sequenced by immunoSEQ multiplex PCR; TCRdb stores in-frame clones only, minus some. Altogether roughly 2,500,000 clones are present, roughly 93% being singletons, with the ten largest covering approximately 0.36%. The clonotype comes from a man younger than 35 in good health. Some clones in this sample may be carry-over from other donors' samples. Sequenced material: naive CD4+ T cells from PBMCs. Subset indicated: CD45RA+ positively selected. V usage is TRBV7-8 and J usage is TRBJ2-7; 12 bases are shared with TRBD2. The CDR3 sequence: CASSFRTSGVYEQYF. As DNA, the CDR3 is TGTGCCAGCAGCTTCCGGACTAGCGGGGTCTACGAGCAGTACTTC.